This T cell receptor (beta chain) is from a study of blood T cell repertoires in COVID-19. Study-wide context: Samples taken during acute and convalescent COVID-19 were collected in the United States, Italy and Spain.

V trimming: 2 bases; J trimming: 12 bases; junction bases outside the gene matches: 2. The CDR3 length is 11 residues. Germline V gene sequence: CDR1 LGHDT, CDR2 YNNKEL (reference sequence). Clones were read by immunoSEQ multiplex PCR, and TCRdb kept only the in-frame ones, dropping some. Among tens of thousands of clones listed, 85% to 90% were seen once. The sequence was collected from a human donor with active COVID-19. The donor label of this sample is uncertain. The sequencing sample was made of peripheral blood. The chain combines TRBV3-1 (or the pseudogene TRBV3-2) with TRBJ2-7, with 9 bases fitting TRBD1. DNA of the CDR3: TGTGCCAGCAGCCAAAACAGGGGGCTGTACTTC. Amino acids: CASSQNRGLYF.